Listed below are T cell receptor beta chains from one sample, sequenced in a study of cytomegalovirus exposure and HLA in healthy donors. TCRdb keeps only in-frame clones here, not all; method: immunoSEQ multiplex PCR. This sample yields about 250,000 clones, of which about 66% are seen a single time; under 2.5% belongs to the top ten. Source material: PBMCs. The receptors originated from a female donor in good health and CMV-seronegative. The CDR3 runs from the conserved cysteine through the conserved F or W. Fields, in order: clone size, D gene, V gene, J gene, CDR3 DNA, CDR3 protein. The D gene is left open where the match is weak. Clone size appears in some rows only: once, few, many, or a class for an expanded clone.

-	-	TRBV6-1	TRBJ2-7	TGTGCCAGCAGTGCGCTTGGGGGGGAGCAGTACTTC	CASSALGGEQYF
-	-	TRBV28	TRBJ2-7	TGTGCCAGCAGCCCCGCCCCGGCGGGTGAGCAGTACTTC	CASSPAPAGEQYF
-	TRBD1	TRBV6-5	TRBJ2-7	TGTGCCAGCAGTGGGACAGACTCCTACGAGCAGTACTTC	CASSGTDSYEQYF
-	TRBD2	TRBV27	TRBJ2-7	TGTGCCAGCAGACGCGGGGGGACTACGTCCTACGAGCAGTACTTC	CASRRGGTTSYEQYF
once	TRBD1	TRBV18	TRBJ1-2	TGTGCCAGCTCACTACTACAGGGGACTAACTATGGCTACACCTTC	CASSLLQGTNYGYTF
few	TRBD1	TRBV2	TRBJ2-3	TGTGCCAGCAGTGCCGGGACAGGGGAGGTGAATACGCAGTATTTT	CASSAGTGEVNTQYF
-	-	TRBV7-8	TRBJ1-1	TGTGCCAGCAGCTCCATTTCGTCCAGGTGGGTTGAAGTGAACACTGAAGCTTTCTTT	CASSSISSRWVEVNTEAFF
-	-	TRBV19	TRBJ1-1	TGTGCCAGTACCCCGGGGGGGACTATGGACACTGAAGCTTTCTTT	CASTPGGTMDTEAFF
-	TRBD1	TRBV15	TRBJ1-1	TGTGCCACCAGCAGAAGACAGGGGAACACTGAAGCTTTCTTT	CATSRRQGNTEAFF
-	TRBD2	TRBV2	TRBJ2-7	TGTGCCAGTACCGACCCTGGGACTAAACCCTACGAGCAGTACTTC	CASTDPGTKPYEQYF
-	TRBD2	TRBV30	TRBJ2-3	TGTGCCTGGAGTTTACTAGCGAGCACAGATACGCAGTATTTT	CAWSLLASTDTQYF
-	-	TRBV7-3	TRBJ2-5	TGTGCCAGCAGCTTAAGAGGTGGTGAGACCCAGTACTTC	CASSLRGGETQYF
once	-	TRBV5-1	TRBJ2-3	TGCGCCAGCAGCTTAGGGGGGGGAGCAGATACGCAGTATTTT	CASSLGGGADTQYF
-	-	TRBV9	TRBJ2-1	TGTGCCAGCAGCGCCGATCCCGGCAATGAGCAGTTCTTC	CASSADPGNEQFF
-	-	TRBV7-9	TRBJ1-2	TGTTCCAGCAGCTCCAATGGCTACACCTTC	CSSSSNGYTF
-	TRBD1	TRBV9	TRBJ2-7	TGTGCCAGCAGCGAGGGACAGGGGAGCTCCTACGAGCAGTACTTC	CASSEGQGSSYEQYF
-	TRBD1	TRBV19	TRBJ1-4	TGTGCCAGTAGCGATGGACAGGGGCCTAATGAAAAACTGTTTTTT	CASSDGQGPNEKLFF
-	TRBD1	TRBV5-4	TRBJ1-3	TGTGCCAGCAGCTCGAGAGGGACAGGGGCTGGAAACACCATATATTTT	CASSSRGTGAGNTIYF
-	-	TRBV11-2	TRBJ2-7	TGTGCCAGCAGCCGTGCTGGGGGGACCTACGAGCAGTACTTC	CASSRAGGTYEQYF
-	TRBD2	TRBV4-2	TRBJ2-3	TGTGCCAGCAGCCAACACATCGGACTAGCGGAGGCTAGCACAGATACGCAGTATTTT	CASSQHIGLAEASTDTQYF
-	-	TRBV7-6	TRBJ1-5	TGTGCCAGCAGCTTAGGGACAGCGAGCAATCAGCCCCAGCATTTT	CASSLGTASNQPQHF
-	-	TRBV1	TRBJ2-2	TGCACCAGCAGCCAAGACAGGGGACCGAACACCGGGGAGCTGTTTTTT	CTSSQDRGPNTGELFF
-	-	TRBV11-3	TRBJ1-1	TGTGCCAGCAGCTTAGATCAGGGGAGCATGGCTGAAGCTTTCTTT	CASSLDQGSMAEAFF
-	-	TRBV29-1	TRBJ2-7	TGCAGCGTTGACCCGGGGAACGGGCAGTACTTC	CSVDPGNGQYF
-	-	TRBV28	TRBJ1-2	TGTGCCAGCAGTTCCCGGACATTCGGGTACCTCTATGGCTACACCTTC	CASSSRTFGYLYGYTF
-	-	TRBV27	TRBJ1-1	TGTGCCAGCAGTTTATTGGGGGGTGACACTGAAGCTTTCTTT	CASSLLGGDTEAFF
-	-	TRBV5-4	TRBJ2-5	TGTGCCAGCAGCTTCGCGGGGAGTGGGACCCAGTACTTC	CASSFAGSGTQYF
-	TRBD1	TRBV7-9	TRBJ1-5	TGTTCCAGCAGCTTCTTTACAGGGGGCGAAGATCAGCCCCAGCATTTT	CSSSFFTGGEDQPQHF
-	TRBD1	TRBV18	TRBJ2-7	TGTGCCAGCTCAACTGGGACAGCCTACGAGCAGTACTTC	CASSTGTAYEQYF
-	TRBD2	TRBV11-2	TRBJ2-3	TGTGCCAGCAGCTTAGACGGAGCGGGGAACACAGATACGCAGTATTTT	CASSLDGAGNTDTQYF
-	-	TRBV4-1	TRBJ1-5	TGCGCCAGCAGCCAAGCGGGAAACAGCGATTATAGCAATCAGCCCCAGCATTTT	CASSQAGNSDYSNQPQHF
few	TRBD1	TRBV29-1	TRBJ2-1	TGCAGCGCGACCGGGACAGGGGCTAGGTACAATGAGCAGTTCTTC	CSATGTGARYNEQFF
-	TRBD2	TRBV19	TRBJ2-7	TGTGCCAGTAGTAGGGGTAGCGGGAGGGCCTTAATCGGCGAGCAGTACTTC	CASSRGSGRALIGEQYF
few	-	TRBV5-1	TRBJ2-7	TGCGCCAGCAGCTTGGATCTGGCTCGTGAGTACTTC	CASSLDLAREYF
few	-	TRBV6-1	TRBJ1-2	TGTGCCAGCCAGCCCCTGGGGGGGAACTATGGCTACACCTTC	CASQPLGGNYGYTF
-	TRBD1	TRBV18	TRBJ2-7	TGTGCCAGCTCGGGGGGACAGGGCTACGAGCAGTACTTC	CASSGGQGYEQYF
-	-	TRBV28	TRBJ1-2	TGTGCCAGCAGCCCTCCCTTAGTCTATGGCTACACCTTC	CASSPPLVYGYTF
-	-	TRBV29-1	TRBJ2-5	TGCAGCGTTTTCCTGCCAGGGAGGCAAGAGACCCAGTACTTC	CSVFLPGRQETQYF
-	-	TRBV7-9	TRBJ2-1	TGTGCCAGCAGCGGTGGGACAAGCTCATCCTACAATGAGCAGTTCTTC	CASSGGTSSSYNEQFF
-	TRBD1	TRBV28	TRBJ1-2	TGTGCCAGCAGTCCGGGGGACCTCGGGACAGGGAGTGGCTACACCTTC	CASSPGDLGTGSGYTF
-	-	TRBV6-5	TRBJ1-2	TGTGCCAGCAGCCGAACAGGGATGAGGGGCTACACCTTC	CASSRTGMRGYTF
-	-	TRBV5-4	TRBJ2-7	TGTGCCAGCAGCTTGGACAACTCCTACGAGCAGTACTTC	CASSLDNSYEQYF
-	TRBD1	TRBV5-6	TRBJ1-4	TGTGCCAGCAGCCAGCTTACGTGGGACAGGAGGGAGGAAAAACTGTTTTTT	CASSQLTWDRREEKLFF